The 27 T cell receptor beta chains below were found in one sample sequenced in a study of early T cells in non-severe SARS-CoV-2 infection. One entry per CDR3 protein results from TCRdb running MiXCR on the 5' RACE reads. The sample lists about 48,000 distinct CDR3 sequences; 6.2% were seen once. Sequencing was performed on whole blood, taken at baseline. These receptor sequences come from an adult who was a healthcare worker with PCR-confirmed SARS-CoV-2 infection or an uninfected control (not recorded which).

CDR3 amino acids: CASSFRQGPTYEQYF. In nucleotides, the CDR3 is TGTGCCAGCAGTTTCAGACAGGGTCCGACCTACGAGCAGTACTTC. This chain connects TRBV12-3 or TRBV12-4 to TRBJ2-7, with 7 bases that match TRBD1. This CDR3 contains 15 residues. The V gene end was trimmed by 3 bases and the J gene end by 2 bases; junction bases not matched to a gene: 7.

There are many counts of this clonotype. The chain recombines TRBV3-1 with TRBJ1-3; D gene unclear. The CDR3 runs 16 residues. Germline V gives CDR1 LGHDT, CDR2 YNNKEL (reference sequence). The V gene lost 1 base and the J gene lost 2 bases, with 12 bases spanning the gap. This CDR3 reads CASSQGESSAGNTIYF. The CDR3 DNA is TGTGCCAGCAGCCAAGGGGAGTCTTCGGCTGGAAACACCATATATTTT.

In this sample, this clonotype turned up many times. The chain has TRBV5-1 and TRBJ2-1; 9 bases map to TRBD1. V lost 1 base to trimming and J lost 4 bases; unmatched junction nucleotides: 12. Germline CDR1 and CDR2: SGHRS and YFSETQ. The length of the CDR3 is 18 residues. CDR3 residues: CASSLTAGQGREYNEQFF. CDR3 bases: TGCGCCAGCAGCTTGACGGCCGGACAGGGGCGTGAGTACAATGAGCAGTTCTTC.

Many counts were recorded for this clonotype. The V gene is TRBV28, the J gene TRBJ1-1; maybe TRBD1 (5 bases). Trimming removed 1 base from V and 5 bases from J, with 11 bases in between. The germline gives CDR1 MDHEN, CDR2 SYDVKM. The CDR3 totals 14 residues. The chain's CDR3 is CASSLSGRVTEAFF. CDR3 nucleotide sequence: TGTGCCAGCAGTTTATCGGGACGGGTGACTGAAGCTTTCTTT.

This clonotype came up many times. The genes are TRBV4-1 and TRBJ2-2; 11 nucleotides align to TRBD2. Trimming removed 2 bases from V and 4 bases from J; junction bases left unmatched: 6. Germline V lookup: CDR1 MGHRA, CDR2 YSYEKL. The CDR3 consists of 17 residues. The CDR3: CASSQSLAGGPTGELFF. The CDR3, as DNA: TGCGCCAGCAGCCAATCCTTAGCGGGAGGGCCCACCGGGGAGCTGTTTTTT.

V gene TRBV30 combines with J gene TRBJ1-5; D might be TRBD1 (6 bases). There are 15 residues in the CDR3. Trimming pared 0 bases from V and 2 bases from J, leaving 11 bases between. Per germline, CDR1 GTSNPN and CDR2 SVGIG (reference sequence). The CDR3 protein is CAWSVPQGGNQPQHF. CDR3 DNA: TGTGCCTGGAGTGTACCACAGGGAGGCAATCAGCCCCAGCATTTT.

This clonotype appeared a few times. The chain joins TRBV27 to TRBJ2-7; D might be TRBD1 or TRBD2, each matching 5 bases. In germline, CDR1 is MNHEY, CDR2 SMNVEV (reference sequence). V lost 5 bases and J 5 bases, leaving 19 bases between the germline ends. The CDR3 is made up of 15 amino acids. CDR3 sequence reads: CASSQPGTDRNEQYF. The CDR3, as DNA: TGTGCCAGCAGTCAACCCGGGACGGACCGTAACGAGCAGTACTTC.

This chain links TRBV7-2 with TRBJ2-7, with 11 bases lining up with TRBD1. V was pared by 1 base and J by 3 bases, with 2 bases of the junction left unmatched. The CDR3 length is 15 residues. Germline CDR1 SGHTA, CDR2 FQGNSA. CDR3 DNA: TGTGCCAGCAGCTTAGTCGGGACAGGGGGCTACGAGCAGTACTTC. Protein sequence: CASSLVGTGGYEQYF.

The chain joins TRBV19 to TRBJ2-7; D assignment may be TRBD1 or TRBD2 (5 bases each). This CDR3 region has 14 residues. Germline V gene sequence: CDR1 LNHDA, CDR2 SQIVND (reference sequence). V was clipped by 4 bases and J by 3 bases, with 13 bases between them. The CDR3 sequence: CASSTRAGSYEQYF. CDR3 nucleotide sequence: TGTGCCAGTAGTACCCGGGCAGGGAGCTACGAGCAGTACTTC.

The rearrangement uses TRBV5-1 and TRBJ2-7, with 7 bases identical to TRBD2. In germline, CDR1 is SGHRS, CDR2 YFSETQ. The length of the CDR3 is 16 residues. Trimming removed 4 bases from V and 2 bases from J; junction bases left unmatched: 12. CDR3 DNA: TGCGCCAGCAGCCTCCCTTTGCGGGACTATACCTACGAGCAGTACTTC. Protein product: CASSLPLRDYTYEQYF.

This clonotype has a count of ten or more. The chain carries TRBV20-1 and TRBJ2-5; TRBD2 matches 11 bases. Germline V lookup: CDR1 DFQATT, CDR2 SNEGSKA (reference sequence). The CDR3 contains 14 residues. The V and J ends lost 7 bases and 2 bases, in that order; junction bases with no gene match: 6. The CDR3 coding sequence is TGCAGTGACAGGGGACTAGCGGTGCAAGAGACCCAGTACTTC. Protein sequence: CSDRGLAVQETQYF.

This clonotype was picked up many times. The chain has TRBV7-3 and TRBJ1-1; TRBD1 aligns across 9 bases. The CDR3 extends over 14 amino acids. In germline, CDR1 is SGHTA, CDR2 FQGTGA. V shed 7 bases and J 4 bases; nucleotides not matched to a gene: 7. The CDR3 DNA is TGTGCCAGCAAGGTACAGGGGGCCAGCACTGAAGCTTTCTTT. Translated: CASKVQGASTEAFF. Full variable domain (rest looked up from reference TRBV7-3 and TRBJ1-1): GAGVSQTPSNKVTEKGKYVELRCDPISGHTALYWYRQSLGQGPEFLIYFQGTGAADDSGLPNDRFFAVRPEGSVSTLKIQRTERGDSAVYLCASKVQGASTEAFFGQGTRLTVV.

This clonotype was observed a handful of times. The chain uses TRBV11-2 and TRBJ2-1; D possibly corresponds to TRBD2 (6 bases). The CDR3 has 16 amino acids. Germline CDR1 SGHAT, CDR2 FQNNGV. Between the trimmed V and J ends, which lost 5 bases and 1 base, there was a span of 15 bases. The CDR3 sequence: CASSPPREWSYNEQFF. Written as DNA, the CDR3 is TGTGCCAGCAGCCCACCGCGGGAATGGTCCTACAATGAGCAGTTCTTC.

This clonotype was counted many times. The V gene is TRBV6-6, the J gene TRBJ2-1, with 10 bases that match TRBD2. Looked up from germline, CDR1 is MNHNY and CDR2 is SVGAGI (reference sequence). This CDR3 has 14 residues. The V and J ends lost 5 bases and 5 bases, in that order; junction bases with no gene match: 3. This CDR3 is CASSDGLADNEQFF. In DNA form, the CDR3 reads TGTGCCAGCAGTGATGGACTAGCGGACAATGAGCAGTTCTTC.

This clonotype showed up just a few times. The gene calls are TRBV7-6 and TRBJ1-1, with a weak D call TRBD1 (6 bases). V was cut by 1 base and J by 3 bases, with 15 bases left in between. Per germline, CDR1 SGHVS and CDR2 FNYEAQ. The CDR3 covers 16 residues. DNA for the CDR3: TGTGCCAGCAGCTTAGTTCCCGCAGGGGACGACACTGAAGCTTTCTTT. Protein sequence: CASSLVPAGDDTEAFF.

This clonotype came up a few times. The chain joins TRBV6-2 or TRBV6-3 to TRBJ2-7; D gene unclear. The CDR3 is 12 residues long. With 4 bases removed from V and 3 bases from J, the gap between germline ends came to 7 bases. Germline assignment: CDR1 MNHEY and CDR2 SVGEGT. CDR3 in amino acids: CASSLLLYEQYF. The DNA of the CDR3 is TGTGCCAGCAGTTTACTGCTCTACGAGCAGTACTTC.

This clonotype was counted at least ten times. The rearrangement uses TRBV12-3 or TRBV12-4 and TRBJ2-3; 13 positions match TRBD2. V lost 2 bases, J lost 5 bases, and 4 bases stayed unmatched. The CDR3 runs to 16 residues. CDR3 coding DNA: TGTGCCAGCAGTTTAACTAGCGGGAGGGTTAAAGATACGCAGTATTTT. Translation gives CASSLTSGRVKDTQYF.

The J gene is TRBJ1-1, the V gene TRBV28; D uncertain. The CDR3 is 12 residues long. The V and J ends lost 5 bases and 4 bases respectively, with 8 bases between them. Germline V gene data show CDR1 as MDHEN and CDR2 as SYDVKM. CDR3 nucleotides: TGTGCCAGCAGTCCCCACCCCACTGAAGCTTTCTTT. Translation gives CASSPHPTEAFF.

This clonotype occurred many times. The chain is built from TRBV13 and TRBJ2-2; the D is unclear. V gave up 4 bases and J gave up 5 bases, with 8 bases separating them. The CDR3 extends over 13 amino acids. Germline assignment: CDR1 PRHDT and CDR2 FYEKMQ (reference sequence). CDR3 amino acids: CASSSMRTGELFF. The CDR3 nucleotides read TGTGCCAGCAGCTCAATGCGGACCGGGGAGCTGTTTTTT. The entire variable domain, with the rest obtained from reference TRBV13 and TRBJ2-2, is as follows: AAGVIQSPRHLIKEKRETATLKCYPIPRHDTVYWYQQGPGQDPQFLISFYEKMQSDKGSIPDRFSAQQFSDYHSELNMSSLELGDSALYFCASSSMRTGELFFGEGSRLTVL.

Many counts were recorded for this clonotype. The chain combines TRBV5-4 with TRBJ1-6; D uncertain. This CDR3 has 14 amino acids. Germline V gene sequence: CDR1 SGHNT, CDR2 YYREEE (reference sequence). V lost 1 base and J 10 bases, leaving 12 bases between the germline ends. CDR3 in amino acids: CASSLSPTVSPLHF. CDR3 nucleotide sequence: TGTGCCAGCAGCTTGTCACCCACCGTGTCACCCCTCCACTTT.

V usage is TRBV9 and J usage is TRBJ2-7; the match to TRBD1 covers 7 bases. Germline V gene sequence: CDR1 SGDLS, CDR2 YYNGEE. V gave up 3 bases and J gave up 0 bases; unmatched junction bases: 3. The CDR3 covers 14 residues. The CDR3 sequence is CASSGGQNSYEQYF. The CDR3 DNA reads TGTGCCAGCAGCGGGGGACAGAACTCCTACGAGCAGTACTTC. Full variable domain (outside the CDR3, taken from reference TRBV9 and TRBJ2-7): DSGVTQTPKHLITATGQRVTLRCSPRSGDLSVYWYQQSLDQGLQFLIQYYNGEERAKGNILERFSAQQFPDLHSELNLSSLELGDSALYFCASSGGQNSYEQYFGPGTRLTVT.

In this sample, this clonotype turned up many times. The chain links TRBV28 to TRBJ1-1, with D perhaps matching TRBD1 (5 bases). Deletions cut 2 bases from V and 7 bases from J, with 20 bases between. In germline, CDR1 is MDHEN, CDR2 SYDVKM. The CDR3 consists of 16 residues. In DNA, the CDR3 is TGTGCCAGCAGTTTACGGGACTCACCCAGTTGGGATGAAGCTTTCTTT. Encoded protein: CASSLRDSPSWDEAFF.

The rearrangement joins TRBV27 to TRBJ2-2; no clear D. V was trimmed by 2 bases and J by 3 bases, leaving 13 bases between them. The CDR3 length is 16 residues. The germline V gene has CDR1 MNHEY and CDR2 SMNVEV (reference sequence). The CDR3 spells CASSLAGFLDTGELFF. In nucleotides, the CDR3 is TGTGCCAGCAGTTTAGCTGGGTTCTTGGACACCGGGGAGCTGTTTTTT.

In its sample, this clonotype was seen many times. The chain is built from TRBV20-1 and TRBJ1-1; no clear D. CDR1 and CDR2 (germline): DFQATT, SNEGSKA (reference sequence). V lost 1 base to trimming and J lost 5 bases, with 8 bases between them. The CDR3 extends over 12 amino acids. DNA of the CDR3: TGCAGTGCTAGAGTACCGGGGACTGAAGCTTTCTTT. Its translation: CSARVPGTEAFF.

This clonotype was seen ten or more times. The V and J genes are TRBV19 and TRBJ1-5; possibly TRBD1 for D (5 bases). This CDR3 is 15 amino acids long. Germline V gene data show CDR1 as LNHDA and CDR2 as SQIVND (reference sequence). Between the trimmed V and J ends, which lost 7 bases and 0 bases, there was a span of 13 bases. The CDR3 coding sequence is TGTGCCAGTACCACTCGCGGGGGTAGCAATCAGCCCCAGCATTTT. As protein: CASTTRGGSNQPQHF. The whole variable domain, filled in from reference TRBV19 and TRBJ1-5, reads DGGITQSPKYLFRKEGQNVTLSCEQNLNHDAMYWYRQDPGQGLRLIYYSQIVNDFQKGDIAEGYSVSREKKESFPLTVTSAQKNPTAFYLCASTTRGGSNQPQHFGDGTRLSIL.

DNA of the CDR3: TGTGCCAGCAGTTACGGGTCTAGCGGGACCCAAGAGACCCAGTACTTC. This codes for CASSYGSSGTQETQYF. The chain combines TRBV6-5 with TRBJ2-5; 9 bases line up with TRBD2. Germline assignment: CDR1 MNHEY and CDR2 SVGAGI. This CDR3 has 16 amino acids. V shed 2 bases and J 1 base; nucleotides not matched to a gene: 5.

This clonotype has ten or more counts. This sequence joins TRBV24-1 and TRBJ2-3; 8 nucleotides line up with TRBD2. CDR1 KGHDR and CDR2 SFDVKD come from the germline V gene. There are 14 residues in the CDR3. J gave up 7 bases and V 6 bases, and 8 bases lay outside the gene matches. CDR3 DNA sequence: TGTGCCACCAGTTTATCAGCGGGAGTAAATACGCAGTATTTT. Encoded protein: CATSLSAGVNTQYF.